This T cell receptor (beta chain) was sequenced during a study of response to subunit inactivated influenza vaccine. CDR3 length equals 15 residues. Germline loops: CDR1 MGHRA, CDR2 YSYEKL. V lost 3 bases, J lost 5 bases, and 13 bases lay in between. TCRdb redid the calling of the RT-PCR reads with MiXCR, one entry per CDR3 protein. The sample consists of 150,000 to 200,000 distinct CDR3 sequences, approximately 10% of them appearing once. This clonotype was found a few times. What it recognizes is unknown. Whole-study results and caveats: The authors suggested that few new T cells are recruited per seasonal influenza vaccination.

This material consisted of non-naive T cells sorted from PBMCs, taken 40 to 50 days after vaccination. The TCR originated in a man aged 45 to 65 who received an inactivated influenza vaccine. V is TRBV4-1 and J is TRBJ1-4; D gene ambiguous. CDR3 nucleotide sequence: TGCGCCAGCAGCCACTCCCCGACCTGGAATGAAAAACTGTTTTTT. Residues: CASSHSPTWNEKLFF.